This TCR beta chain derives from a study of monozygotic twins with inflammatory bowel disease. Blood, 2 to 2.5 ml, was drawn per donor. T cells were not sorted, and total RNA was isolated straight from whole blood. Germline V gives CDR1 SGHRS, CDR2 YFSETQ. This CDR3 has 13 amino acids. Notes on the study in general: Resolution of different T cell subtypes was not achieved.

Reprocessing the 5' RACE reads, TCRdb reports a single entry for every CDR3 protein and omits DNA. The table counts around 400,000 distinct CDR3 sequences; approximately 2.3% lies in the top ten. In regard to this clonotype: Its antigen is unidentified.

The chain carries TRBV5-1 and TRBJ2-5; with no DNA, the TCRdb D assignment of TRBD2 cannot be verified. The sequencing sample was made of blood. The TCR originated in a human donor with ulcerative colitis or Crohn's disease, or a healthy co-twin of an affected twin (not recorded which). The CDR3 spells CASSRSARETQYF.